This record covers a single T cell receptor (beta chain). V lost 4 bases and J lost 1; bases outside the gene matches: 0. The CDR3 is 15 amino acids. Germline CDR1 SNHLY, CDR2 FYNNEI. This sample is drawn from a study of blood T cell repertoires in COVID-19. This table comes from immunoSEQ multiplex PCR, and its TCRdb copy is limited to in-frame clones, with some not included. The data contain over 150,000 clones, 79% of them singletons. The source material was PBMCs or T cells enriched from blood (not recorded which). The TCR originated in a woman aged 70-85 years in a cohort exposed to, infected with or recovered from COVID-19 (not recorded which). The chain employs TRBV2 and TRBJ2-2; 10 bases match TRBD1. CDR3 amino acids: CASSGTGGNTGELFF. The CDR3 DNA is TGTGCCAGCAGTGGGACAGGGGGGAACACCGGGGAGCTGTTTTTT.